This T cell receptor beta chain emerged from a study of cytomegalovirus exposure and HLA in healthy donors. Both 60 Vbeta primers and 13 Jbeta primers went into the PCR. The data were produced by immunoSEQ multiplex PCR, yet TCRdb's version contains in-frame clones alone and is incomplete. The sample has roughly 110,000 clones, approximately 81% seen once. A single count supports this clone. The antigen is unknown. CDR3 length: 15 amino acids. Germline CDR1 SGHAT, CDR2 FQNNGV. With 6 bases clipped from V and 4 bases from J, the junction kept 7 bases outside the gene matches. Whole-study results and caveats: TCR beta V- and J-gene trimming was later associated with a missense DCLRE1C variant. Roughly uniform depth of sequencing across donors was assumed in presence/absence analyses. A later look showed TCR association rates differing by HLA locus, highest for DRB1 and lowest for HLA-C. Researchers catalogued about 150 TCR beta chains as cytomegalovirus-associated.

The sample taken for sequencing was PBMCs. This chain uses TRBV11-2 with TRBJ1-1; 11 nucleotides line up with TRBD1. The sequence was obtained from a man aged 30 to 45 in good health and CMV-seronegative. The CDR3 loop reads CASRSTGQGATEAFF. The CDR3 DNA is TGTGCCAGCAGATCAACAGGACAGGGGGCCACTGAAGCTTTCTTT.